This T cell receptor beta chain comes out of a study of OX40 agonist ivuxolimab in advanced cancers. The study's findings and limits: Relative to CD4+ cells, CD8+ T cells on average had more expanded clones. Dosing at 0.1 to 3.0 mg/kg was accompanied by clonal expansion of CD4+ and CD8+ blood T cells by week 6.

Sequencing used immunoSEQ multiplex PCR; TCRdb keeps in-frame clones, though not all of them. The data hold about 80,000 clones, with almost 85% observed a single time. Deletions cut 5 bases from V and 9 bases from J, with 15 bases between. The CDR3 extends over 13 amino acids. The germline CDR1 and CDR2 sequences are LGHNT and FRNRAP. Details on this clone: Its matching antigen is unknown.

Specimen: CD4+ or CD8+ T cells sorted from blood, collected in a trial of the OX40 agonist ivuxolimab. The chain carries TRBV12-5 and TRBJ2-3; possible D gene TRBD2, 5 bases. This TCR came from an adult with an advanced solid tumor such as melanoma, head and neck, liver or kidney cancer. The CDR3 coding sequence is TGTGCTAGTGGTATACTAGAGAATCTAACGCAGTATTTT. Translating gives CASGILENLTQYF.